These 15 T cell receptor beta chains came from one sample sequenced in a study of cytotoxic CD8 clonotypes in ibrutinib-treated CLL. Profiling relied on immunoSEQ multiplex PCR, and the TCRdb table lists in-frame clones only, not all of them. The sample contains around 300,000 clones, roughly 80% of which appear only once. The sequencing here drew on PBMCs, taken before ibrutinib treatment. Every receptor here comes from a human donor with chronic lymphocytic leukemia.

This rearrangement joins TRBV5-4 to TRBJ2-5; D possibly uses TRBD1 or TRBD2 (5 bases each). The CDR3 runs 15 residues. With 3 bases removed from V and 2 bases from J, the gap between germline ends came to 14 bases. Germline-derived CDR1 and CDR2 are SGHNT and YYREEE (reference sequence). This CDR3 is CASSSPGGGQETQYF. In DNA form, the CDR3 reads TGTGCCAGCAGCTCGCCTGGGGGTGGTCAAGAGACCCAGTACTTC.

The chain employs TRBV10-3 and TRBJ1-1, with 11 nucleotides matching TRBD1. In germline, CDR1 is ENHRY, CDR2 SYGVKD. With 10 bases clipped from V and 3 bases from J, the junction kept 7 bases outside the gene matches. The CDR3 is 14 amino acids. The CDR3 region is CATRDRGWDTEAFF. CDR3 bases: TGTGCCACCAGGGACAGGGGGTGGGACACTGAAGCTTTCTTT.

The rearrangement uses TRBV5-6 and TRBJ2-1; D remains unclear. The germline gives CDR1 SGHDT, CDR2 YYEEEE. The CDR3 is 13 residues long. The V gene lost 0 bases and the J gene lost 6 bases, with 7 bases spanning the gap. DNA of the CDR3: TGTGCCAGCAGCTTGGGACTGATCAATGAGCAGTTCTTC. Its protein is CASSLGLINEQFF.

The V gene is TRBV9, the J gene TRBJ2-7; 8 bases agree with TRBD2. With V trimmed by 2 bases and J by 5 bases, 9 bases remained unmatched. The germline CDR1 and CDR2 sequences are SGDLS and YYNGEE. The CDR3 extends over 15 amino acids. CDR3 nucleotides: TGTGCCAGCAGCGTCCGAGGACTAGCATTCCACGAGCAGTACTTC. Translating it yields CASSVRGLAFHEQYF. Full variable domain (remainder filled in from reference TRBV9 and TRBJ2-7): DSGVTQTPKHLITATGQRVTLRCSPRSGDLSVYWYQQSLDQGLQFLIQYYNGEERAKGNILERFSAQQFPDLHSELNLSSLELGDSALYFCASSVRGLAFHEQYFGPGTRLTVT.

The chain joins TRBV9 to TRBJ2-1; D possibly uses TRBD1 or TRBD2 (5 bases each). Per the germline V gene, CDR1 is SGDLS and CDR2 is YYNGEE. This CDR3 spans 15 amino acids. The germline V and J ends were trimmed by 7 bases and 0 bases, with 14 bases remaining between them. In DNA form, the CDR3 reads TGTGCCAGCGGCCTAGCCGGGGCCTCCTACAATGAGCAGTTCTTC. Amino acids: CASGLAGASYNEQFF.

The chain has TRBV15 and TRBJ1-2; D unresolved. The germline CDR1 and CDR2 sequences are LNHNV and YYDKDF (reference sequence). Trimming took 3 bases from V and 7 from J, leaving 15 bases between them. The CDR3 contains 14 residues. The CDR3 DNA reads TGTGCCACCAGCAGTATTACGGGTCCGACTGGCTACACCTTC. Residues: CATSSITGPTGYTF. Drawing the rest from reference TRBV15 and TRBJ1-2, the complete variable domain is DAMVIQNPRYQVTQFGKPVTLSCSQTLNHNVMYWYQQKSSQAPKLLFHYYDKDFNNEADTPDNFQSRRPNTSFCFLDIRSPGLGDTAMYLCATSSITGPTGYTFGSGTRLTVV.

The chain carries TRBV5-5 and TRBJ2-7; no reliable D call. Germline V CDR1 and CDR2: SGHKS, YYEKEE (reference sequence). The CDR3 is 13 residues long. Trimming removed 2 bases from V and 4 bases from J, with 10 bases in between. CDR3 protein: CASSFDGSYEQYF. The DNA for the CDR3 is TGTGCCAGCAGCTTCGACGGATCTTACGAGCAGTACTTC. Combining the CDR3 with reference TRBV5-5 and TRBJ2-7 gives the whole variable domain DAGVTQSPTHLIKTRGQQVTLRCSPISGHKSVSWYQQVLGQGPQFIFQYYEKEERGRGNFPDRFSARQFPNYSSELNVNALLLGDSALYLCASSFDGSYEQYFGPGTRLTVT.

The rearrangement uses TRBV25-1 and TRBJ2-7, with TRBD2 identical over 9 bases. This CDR3 spans 16 amino acids. Germline loops: CDR1 MGHDK, CDR2 SYGVNS. The V and J ends lost 5 bases and 6 bases, in that order; junction bases with no gene match: 14. The CDR3 nucleotides read TGTGCCAGCAGTTCTCCTAAGGGCGGGAGGGCCTCCGAGCAGTACTTC. Amino acid sequence: CASSSPKGGRASEQYF.

This clone was recorded once. The genes are TRBV7-2 and TRBJ1-4; TRBD1 is a possible D gene (6 bases). Trimming left V 8 bases short and J 7 bases short, with 23 bases between. Per the germline V gene, CDR1 is SGHTA and CDR2 is FQGNSA. This CDR3 contains 16 residues. CDR3 sequence (DNA): TGTGCCAGCTCGGTGGGGGGCAGCTGGTTGAGTGAAAAACTGTTTTTT. It specifies CASSVGGSWLSEKLFF.

The gene calls are TRBV15 and TRBJ2-1; D is unclear. The CDR3 is made up of 13 amino acids. Between the trimmed V and J ends, which lost 9 bases and 6 bases, there was a span of 15 bases. Germline V lookup: CDR1 LNHNV, CDR2 YYDKDF (reference sequence). CDR3 region: CATLGSRINEQFF. CDR3 nucleotides: TGTGCCACGCTTGGAAGTCGTATCAATGAGCAGTTCTTC. The full variable domain, rest sourced from reference TRBV15 and TRBJ2-1, is DAMVIQNPRYQVTQFGKPVTLSCSQTLNHNVMYWYQQKSSQAPKLLFHYYDKDFNNEADTPDNFQSRRPNTSFCFLDIRSPGLGDTAMYLCATLGSRINEQFFGPGTRLTVL.

V usage is TRBV19 and J usage is TRBJ1-2, with D unclear. The CDR3 has 15 residues. The V and J ends lost 2 bases and 1 base respectively, with 11 bases between them. Looked up from germline, CDR1 is LNHDA and CDR2 is SQIVND (reference sequence). CDR3 sequence reads: CASSIRPPNNYGYTF. In DNA form, the CDR3 reads TGTGCCAGTAGTATACGGCCCCCCAATAACTATGGCTACACCTTC.

The rearrangement links TRBV4-3 to TRBJ1-1, with D possibly matching TRBD1 (6 bases). Germline values: CDR1 LGHNA, CDR2 YSLEER. V lost 3 bases and J lost 6, with 20 bases in between. The length of the CDR3 is 16 residues. CDR3 sequence reads: CASSHDTLGRQAEAFF. The CDR3 nucleotides read TGCGCCAGCAGCCATGACACCCTCGGCCGACAGGCTGAAGCTTTCTTT.

This sequence joins TRBV2 and TRBJ2-1, with 10 positions matching TRBD2. The germline gives CDR1 SNHLY, CDR2 FYNNEI. This CDR3 comprises 19 residues. V was clipped by 2 bases and J by 0 bases; unmatched bases: 10. CDR3 in amino acids: CASSEWLAGVRSSYNEQFF. The CDR3 region has the DNA TGTGCCAGCAGTGAATGGCTAGCGGGAGTGCGGAGCTCCTACAATGAGCAGTTCTTC.

This clone has only a few counts. The chain uses TRBV6-5 and TRBJ1-2; 9 positions agree with TRBD1. With V trimmed by 6 bases and J by 6 bases, 5 bases remained unmatched. This CDR3 region has 13 residues. CDR1 MNHEY and CDR2 SVGAGI come from the germline V gene. CDR3 in DNA: TGTGCCAGCAGGACAGGGGGGAAGGATGGCTACACCTTC. It yields the protein CASRTGGKDGYTF.

The chain combines TRBV9 with TRBJ2-1, with 7 bases that match TRBD1. V lost 5 bases to trimming and J lost 1 base; unmatched junction nucleotides: 6. CDR3 size: 15 residues. The V gene's germline CDR1 is SGDLS and CDR2 YYNGEE. CDR3 sequence reads: CASSLWDRSYNEQFF. Written as DNA, the CDR3 is TGTGCCAGCAGTCTTTGGGACAGATCCTACAATGAGCAGTTCTTC. Using reference TRBV9 and TRBJ2-1 for the parts outside the CDR3, the full variable domain is DSGVTQTPKHLITATGQRVTLRCSPRSGDLSVYWYQQSLDQGLQFLIQYYNGEERAKGNILERFSAQQFPDLHSELNLSSLELGDSALYFCASSLWDRSYNEQFFGPGTRLTVL.